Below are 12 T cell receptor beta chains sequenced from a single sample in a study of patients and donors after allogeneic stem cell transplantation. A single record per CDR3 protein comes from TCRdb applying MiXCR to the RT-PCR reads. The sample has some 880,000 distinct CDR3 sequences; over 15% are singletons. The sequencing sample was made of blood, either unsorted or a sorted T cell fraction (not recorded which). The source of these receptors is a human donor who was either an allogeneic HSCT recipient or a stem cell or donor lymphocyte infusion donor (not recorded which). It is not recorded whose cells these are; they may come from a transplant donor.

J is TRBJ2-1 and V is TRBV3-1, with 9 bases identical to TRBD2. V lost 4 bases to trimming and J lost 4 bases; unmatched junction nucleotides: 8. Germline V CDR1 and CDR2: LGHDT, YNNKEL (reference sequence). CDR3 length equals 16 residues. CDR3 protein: CASSPETSGAYNEQFF. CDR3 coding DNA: TGTGCCAGCAGCCCCGAGACTAGCGGAGCTTACAATGAGCAGTTCTTC.

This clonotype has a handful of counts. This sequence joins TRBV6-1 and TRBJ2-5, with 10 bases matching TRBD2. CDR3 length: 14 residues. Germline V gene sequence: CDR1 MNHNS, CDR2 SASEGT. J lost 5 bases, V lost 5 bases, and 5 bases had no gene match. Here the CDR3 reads CASSSGRARETQYF. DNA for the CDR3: TGTGCCAGCAGTAGCGGGAGGGCCAGGGAGACCCAGTACTTC.

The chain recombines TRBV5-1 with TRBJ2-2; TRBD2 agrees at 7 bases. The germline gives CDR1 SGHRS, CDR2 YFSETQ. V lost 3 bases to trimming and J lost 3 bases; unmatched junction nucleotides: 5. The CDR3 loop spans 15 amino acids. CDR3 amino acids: CASSWEGSDTGELFF. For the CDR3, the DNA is TGCGCCAGCAGCTGGGAGGGGTCGGACACCGGGGAGCTGTTTTTT.

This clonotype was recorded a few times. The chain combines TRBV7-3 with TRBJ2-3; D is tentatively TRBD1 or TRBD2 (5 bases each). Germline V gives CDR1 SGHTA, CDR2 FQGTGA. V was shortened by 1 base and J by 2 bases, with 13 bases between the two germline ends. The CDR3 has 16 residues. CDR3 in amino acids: CASSLITGQFTDTQYF. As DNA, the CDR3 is TGTGCCAGCAGCTTAATCACGGGGCAGTTCACAGATACGCAGTATTTT.

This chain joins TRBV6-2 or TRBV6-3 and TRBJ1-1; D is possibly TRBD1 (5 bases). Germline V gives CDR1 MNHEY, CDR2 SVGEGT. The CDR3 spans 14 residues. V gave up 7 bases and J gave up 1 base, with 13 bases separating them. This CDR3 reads CASNPGQANTEAFF. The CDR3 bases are TGTGCCAGCAACCCGGGGCAGGCGAACACTGAAGCTTTCTTT.

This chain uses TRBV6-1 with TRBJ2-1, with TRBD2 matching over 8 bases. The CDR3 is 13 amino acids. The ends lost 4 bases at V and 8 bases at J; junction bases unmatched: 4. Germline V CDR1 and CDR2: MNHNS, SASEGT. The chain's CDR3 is CASSATSADEQFF. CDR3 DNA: TGTGCCAGCAGTGCGACTAGCGCCGATGAGCAGTTCTTC.

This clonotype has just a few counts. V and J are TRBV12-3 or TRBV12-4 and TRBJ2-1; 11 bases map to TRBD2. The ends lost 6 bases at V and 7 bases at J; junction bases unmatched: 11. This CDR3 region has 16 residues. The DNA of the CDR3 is TGTGCCAGCAGGCTCATAGCGGGAGGGCCGGGGAATGAGCAGTTCTTC. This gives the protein CASRLIAGGPGNEQFF.

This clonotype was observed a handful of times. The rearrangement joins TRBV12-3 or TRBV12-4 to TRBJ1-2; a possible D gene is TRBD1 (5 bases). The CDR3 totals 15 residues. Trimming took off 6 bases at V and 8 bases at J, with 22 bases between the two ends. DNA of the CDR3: TGTGCCAGCAGCTCCCGGCCAGGACACTCCATCGGCTACACCTTC. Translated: CASSSRPGHSIGYTF.

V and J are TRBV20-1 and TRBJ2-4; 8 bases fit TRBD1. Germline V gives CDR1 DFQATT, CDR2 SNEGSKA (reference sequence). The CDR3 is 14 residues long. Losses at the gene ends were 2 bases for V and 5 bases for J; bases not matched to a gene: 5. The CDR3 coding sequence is TGCAGTGCTAGACGGACAGGGACCCAAAACATTCAGTACTTC. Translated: CSARRTGTQNIQYF.

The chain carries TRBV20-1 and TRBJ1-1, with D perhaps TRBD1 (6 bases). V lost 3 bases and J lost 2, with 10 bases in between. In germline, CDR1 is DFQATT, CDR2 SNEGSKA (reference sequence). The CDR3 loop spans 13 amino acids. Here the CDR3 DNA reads TGCAGTGCTAGTCTTGGGGGCAACACTGAAGCTTTCTTT. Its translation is CSASLGGNTEAFF.

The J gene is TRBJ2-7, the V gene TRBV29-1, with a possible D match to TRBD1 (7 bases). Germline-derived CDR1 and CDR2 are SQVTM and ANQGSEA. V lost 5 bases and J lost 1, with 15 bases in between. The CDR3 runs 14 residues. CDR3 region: CSVYGGTASYEQYF. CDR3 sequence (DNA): TGCAGCGTTTATGGGGGGACAGCTTCCTACGAGCAGTACTTC.

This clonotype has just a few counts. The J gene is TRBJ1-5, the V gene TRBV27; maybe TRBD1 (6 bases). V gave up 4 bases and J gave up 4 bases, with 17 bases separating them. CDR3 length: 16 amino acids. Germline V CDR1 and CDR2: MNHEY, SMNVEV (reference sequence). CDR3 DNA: TGTGCCAGCAGTTCCGCAGGGGAGTTAGGGAATCAGCCCCAGCATTTT. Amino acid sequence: CASSSAGELGNQPQHF.